This T cell receptor beta chain was recovered during a study of T cell responses to AZD1222 COVID-19 vaccine. Regarding the study as a whole: Spike-wide vaccine-associated CD4 TCRs dominated at 160-218 and 743-854.

Profiled with immunoSEQ multiplex PCR; TCRdb holds only in-frame clones, not every one. The table lists tens of thousands of clones, about nine tenths of them singletons. There are a few counts of this clone. Its antigen remains unidentified. This sample comprised peripheral blood, obtained 28 days after the second AZD1222 dose. The sequence was collected from an adult who received the AZD1222 COVID-19 vaccine.

The CDR3 DNA is TGCGCCAGCAGCTTGGAACTAGCGGCTCGGACCGGGGAGCTGTTTTTT. Protein product: CASSLELAARTGELFF. This rearrangement joins TRBV5-1 to TRBJ2-2; TRBD2 agrees at 8 bases. V trimming: 0 bases; J trimming: 5 bases; junction bases outside the gene matches: 6. The germline V gene encodes CDR1 SGHRS and CDR2 YFSETQ. The CDR3 covers 16 residues.